A selection of T cell receptor beta chains follows, all from one sample in a study of OX40 agonist ivuxolimab in advanced cancers. The protocol was immunoSEQ multiplex PCR, while the TCRdb copy is restricted to in-frame clones and leaves out a portion. The sample holds tens of thousands of clones; around 94% are singletons and the top ten take less than 20%. The specimen was CD4+ or CD8+ T cells sorted from blood, collected in a trial of the OX40 agonist ivuxolimab. The receptors were gathered from an adult with an advanced solid tumor such as melanoma, head and neck, liver or kidney cancer. The CDR3 runs from the conserved cysteine through the conserved F or W. Fields, in order: clone size, V gene, D gene, J gene, CDR3 DNA, CDR3 protein. The D gene is left open where the match is weak. Some rows have no size entry. The others give once, few or many, or a class for an expanded clone.

>.|TRBV29-1|.|TRBJ1-4
TGCAGCGCCGGGGGGGCGGTTGAAAAACTGTTTTTT
CSAGGAVEKLFF
>.|TRBV4-3|TRBD2|TRBJ2-7
TGCGCCAGCAGCCAAAGAAACTTAGCGGGGGAGGCCTACGAGCAGTACTTC
CASSQRNLAGEAYEQYF
>.|TRBV5-6|.|TRBJ2-1
TGTGCCAGCAGCTTGACCGGTCTGGCGCAGTTCTTC
CASSLTGLAQFF
>once|TRBV29-1|.|TRBJ2-7
TGCAGCGTGGGAGGACAGCCCCACCAAGGACGCGAGCAGTACTTC
CSVGGQPHQGREQYF
>.|TRBV11-2|TRBD1|TRBJ1-2
TGTGCCAGCAGCTTAGAGAACAGGGGTTTGGGCTACACCTTC
CASSLENRGLGYTF
>.|TRBV5-5|TRBD1|TRBJ1-1
TGTGCCAGCAGCTTGACAGGGGTGGCTGAAGCTTTCTTT
CASSLTGVAEAFF
>.|TRBV9|.|TRBJ1-1
TGTGCCAGCAGCGTAGACGTTATGAACACTGAAGCTTTCTTT
CASSVDVMNTEAFF
>.|TRBV5-1|TRBD1|TRBJ2-7
TGCGCCAGCGGTCAAGGGACAGGACTCTACGAGCAGTACTTC
CASGQGTGLYEQYF
>.|TRBV19|TRBD1|TRBJ2-5
TGTGCCAGTAGCAGTCGACAGGGTCGGGAGACCCAGTACTTC
CASSSRQGRETQYF
>.|TRBV5-4|.|TRBJ2-3
TGTGCCAGCAGCTTGCTCGGTACAGGCACAGATACGCAGTATTTT
CASSLLGTGTDTQYF
>.|TRBV18|.|TRBJ2-7
TGTGCCAGCTCACCACCAACCAGAAGCTCCTACGAGCAGTACTTC
CASSPPTRSSYEQYF
>few|TRBV29-1|.|TRBJ1-2
TGCAGCGTTGTGGGGACCCAGAACTATGGCTACACCTTC
CSVVGTQNYGYTF
>.|TRBV5-1|.|TRBJ1-4
TGCGCCAGCAGCTTGGCCGCACTTGGTACCCCAACTAATGAAAAACTGTTTTTT
CASSLAALGTPTNEKLFF
>.|TRBV2|.|TRBJ2-1
TGTGCCAGCAGTGAAGCGCGACCTGCGGCCGGGTTTGAGCAGTTCTTC
CASSEARPAAGFEQFF
>.|TRBV4-1|.|TRBJ1-1
TGCGCCAGCAGCCAAGGTGGGCAGGGGAGGACTGAAGCTTTCTTT
CASSQGGQGRTEAFF
>once|TRBV9|TRBD2|TRBJ2-1
TGTGCCAGCAGCGACGAACTAGCGGGGGGCAATGAGCAGTTCTTC
CASSDELAGGNEQFF
>.|TRBV7-3|.|TRBJ2-1
TGTGCCAGCAGCTTGGCCGGGCCCCGAGCTGAGCAGTTCTTC
CASSLAGPRAEQFF
>.|TRBV7-3|TRBD2|TRBJ2-1
TGTGCCAGCAGCCCGGGGACTAGGAGCTCCTACAATGAGCAGTTCTTC
CASSPGTRSSYNEQFF
>.|TRBV2|.|TRBJ1-1
TGTGCCAGCAGTGAATGGGACACCTTGAACACTGAAGCTTTCTTT
CASSEWDTLNTEAFF
>.|TRBV2|.|TRBJ1-2
TGTGCCATTACCGGGACAAATTATAACTATGGCTACACCTTC
CAITGTNYNYGYTF
>.|TRBV4-3|.|TRBJ1-2
TGCGCCAGCAGCCGTACCCCCGGGACGGACAACTATGGCTACACCTTC
CASSRTPGTDNYGYTF
>.|TRBV15|TRBD2|TRBJ2-1
TGTGCCACCAGCCCTTTTGGTACCGGGACTAGCGATGGAAATGAGCAGTTCTTC
CATSPFGTGTSDGNEQFF
>.|TRBV5-8|.|TRBJ1-1
TGTGCCAGCAGCTTAATCGCCGGCGCGAACACTGAAGCTTTCTTT
CASSLIAGANTEAFF
>.|TRBV28|.|TRBJ2-7
TGTGCCAGCAGTTTTCGGGGGATGCACGAGCAGTACTTC
CASSFRGMHEQYF
>.|TRBV4-3|TRBD2|TRBJ2-7
TGCGCCAGCAGCCTAGGACTAGGGTCCTACGAGCAGTACTTC
CASSLGLGSYEQYF
>.|TRBV19|.|TRBJ2-2
TGTGCCAGCCCGAGAGGGGAAACCGGGGAGCTGTTTTTT
CASPRGETGELFF
>.|TRBV4-3|.|TRBJ2-5
TGCGCCAGCAGCCAAGAGGTCAGGGAAGAGACCCAGTACTTC
CASSQEVREETQYF
>.|TRBV27|.|TRBJ2-3
TGTGCCAGCAGTTTAAGGTCCCCACTAGATTCCTTCACAGATACGCAGTATTTT
CASSLRSPLDSFTDTQYF
>.|TRBV5-1|.|TRBJ1-2
TGCGCCAGCAGCTTGGCAGGGCCAAACTATGGCTACACCTTC
CASSLAGPNYGYTF
>.|TRBV28|TRBD1|TRBJ1-1
TGTGCCAGCAGTTTGACAGGGGCGGACACTGAAGCTTTCTTT
CASSLTGADTEAFF
>.|TRBV19|.|TRBJ1-1
TGTGCCAGTAATATCGGGTGGGACACTGAAGCTTTCTTT
CASNIGWDTEAFF
>.|TRBV4-3|.|TRBJ2-3
TGCGCCAGCAGCCAAGATCGGGCACCCACAGATACGCAGTATTTT
CASSQDRAPTDTQYF
>few|TRBV30|.|TRBJ1-1
TGTGCCTGGGGGGGGTTAACTGAAGCTTTCTTT
CAWGGLTEAFF
>.|TRBV5-1|.|TRBJ1-2
TGCGCCAGCAGCTTAGGCCGCGGGGGTATTGAGGGCTACACCTTC
CASSLGRGGIEGYTF
>once|TRBV5-4|.|TRBJ1-2
TGTGCCAGCAGCCCGGGCTCGGATGGCTACACCTTC
CASSPGSDGYTF